This T cell receptor beta chain was captured by sequencing in a study of immune evolution from preneoplasia to lung adenocarcinoma. About the study: HLA loss of heterozygosity: roughly 7.5% AIS, approximately 15% MIA, roughly 30% ADC, none AAH.

The repertoire was sequenced with immunoSEQ multiplex PCR; TCRdb's copy has only in-frame clones and lacks some. This table holds 23,000 or so clones, 75% found once. This clone was detected a few times. Its antigen is currently unknown. General study results and limits: Normal lung had the highest top T cell clone frequencies.

Sequencing input: FFPE invasive lung adenocarcinoma tissue. This sequence was found in a person between 60 and 70 years old with lung adenocarcinoma.

The CDR3, as DNA: TGTGCCACTACACGTCGGATTGGGAGCACAGATACGCAGTATTTT. It specifies CATTRRIGSTDTQYF. The gene calls are TRBV19 and TRBJ2-3; D is undetermined. The V and J ends lost 10 bases and 0 bases respectively, with 17 bases between them. The CDR3 contains 15 residues. Germline V gene sequence: CDR1 LNHDA, CDR2 SQIVND (reference sequence).